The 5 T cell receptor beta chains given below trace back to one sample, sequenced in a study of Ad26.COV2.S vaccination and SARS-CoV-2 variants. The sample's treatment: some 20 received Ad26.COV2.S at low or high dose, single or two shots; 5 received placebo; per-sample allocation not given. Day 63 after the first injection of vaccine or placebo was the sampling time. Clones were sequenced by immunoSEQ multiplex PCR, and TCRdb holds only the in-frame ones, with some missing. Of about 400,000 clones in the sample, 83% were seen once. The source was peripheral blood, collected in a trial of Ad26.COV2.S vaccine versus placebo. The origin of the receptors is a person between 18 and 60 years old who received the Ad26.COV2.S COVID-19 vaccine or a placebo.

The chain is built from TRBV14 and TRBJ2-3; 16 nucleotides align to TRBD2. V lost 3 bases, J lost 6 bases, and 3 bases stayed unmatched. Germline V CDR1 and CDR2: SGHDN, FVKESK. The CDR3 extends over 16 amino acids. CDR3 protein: CASSQGLAGGPDTQYF. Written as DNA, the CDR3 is TGTGCCAGCAGCCAGGGACTAGCGGGGGGGCCGGATACGCAGTATTTT.

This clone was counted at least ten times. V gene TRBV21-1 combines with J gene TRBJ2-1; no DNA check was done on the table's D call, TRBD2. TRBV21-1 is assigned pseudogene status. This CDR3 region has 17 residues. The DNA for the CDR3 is TGTGCCAGCAGCAAAATTGGGACTAGCGCCCTACGCTGTGAGCAGTTCTTC. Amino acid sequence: CASSKIGTSALRCEQFF.

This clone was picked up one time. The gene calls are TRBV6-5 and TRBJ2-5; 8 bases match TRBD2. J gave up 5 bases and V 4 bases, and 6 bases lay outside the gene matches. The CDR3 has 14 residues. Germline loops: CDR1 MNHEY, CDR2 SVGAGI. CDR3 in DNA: TGTGCCAGCAGTTCCCATCGGGGGGGGGAGACCCAGTACTTC. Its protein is CASSSHRGGETQYF.

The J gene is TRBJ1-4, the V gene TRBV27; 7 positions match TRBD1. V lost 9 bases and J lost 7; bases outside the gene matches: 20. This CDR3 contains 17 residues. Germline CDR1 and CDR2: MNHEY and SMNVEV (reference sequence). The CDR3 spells CARPREILWDSGEKLFF. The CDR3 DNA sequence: TGTGCCAGGCCGAGGGAAATACTATGGGACAGTGGTGAAAAACTGTTTTTT.

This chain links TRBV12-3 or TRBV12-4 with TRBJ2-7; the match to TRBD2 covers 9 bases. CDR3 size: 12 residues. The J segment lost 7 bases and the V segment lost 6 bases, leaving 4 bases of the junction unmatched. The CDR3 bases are TGTGCCAGCAGGGAGCTAGCGGGAGAGCAGTACTTC. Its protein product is CASRELAGEQYF.